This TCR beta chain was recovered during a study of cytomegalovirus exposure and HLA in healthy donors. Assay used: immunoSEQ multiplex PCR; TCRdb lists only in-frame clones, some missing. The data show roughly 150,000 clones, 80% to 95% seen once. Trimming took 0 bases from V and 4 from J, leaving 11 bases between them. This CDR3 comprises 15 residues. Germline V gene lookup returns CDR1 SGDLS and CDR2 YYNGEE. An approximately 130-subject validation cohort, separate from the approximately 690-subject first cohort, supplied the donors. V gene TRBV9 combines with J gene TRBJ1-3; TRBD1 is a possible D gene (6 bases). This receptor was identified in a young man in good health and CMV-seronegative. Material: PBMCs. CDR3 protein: CASSVAQGSGNTIYF. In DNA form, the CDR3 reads TGTGCCAGCAGCGTAGCACAGGGAAGCGGAAACACCATATATTTT.